This TCR beta chain is drawn from a study of blood T cell repertoires in COVID-19. For the study at large: In each case, the material was cDNA or gDNA derived from T cells, B-cell-depleted T cells, or PBMCs.

During the 2 weeks before they entered the study, exposed participants had met someone with a PCR-confirmed or clinician-diagnosed COVID-19 case. The germline V gene has CDR1 SEHNR and CDR2 FQNEAQ (reference sequence). Trimming removed 10 bases at V and 2 bases at J, with 14 bases between. CDR3 length: 13 amino acids. Generated by immunoSEQ multiplex PCR, the TCRdb table keeps only in-frame clones and is missing some. The data show approximately 220,000 clones, around 87% seen once. The sequence derives from a man aged 30 to 39 who had been exposed to COVID-19. The sample was PBMCs or T cells enriched from blood (not recorded which). The chain carries TRBV7-9 and TRBJ2-5; maybe TRBD1 (6 bases). CDR3 DNA sequence: TGTGCCATTCCACAGGGTCGGCAAGAGACCCAGTACTTC. This gives the protein CAIPQGRQETQYF.